One sample yielded the 2 T cell receptor beta chains listed below, sequenced in a study of OX40 agonist ivuxolimab in advanced cancers. Assay: immunoSEQ multiplex PCR; the TCRdb copy retains only in-frame clones and omits some. This sample carries approximately 58,000 clones, 80% to 95% of them seen once, and the ten largest clones take roughly 0.44%. The sample was CD4+ or CD8+ T cells sorted from blood, taken in a trial of the OX40 agonist ivuxolimab. The receptors derive from an adult with an advanced solid tumor such as melanoma, head and neck, liver or kidney cancer.

The CDR3 DNA reads TGTGCCAGCAGTTCCTACCTAGCGCGCCCCTACAATGAGCAGTTCTTC. Encoded protein: CASSSYLARPYNEQFF. V and J are TRBV6-5 and TRBJ2-1, with D possibly being TRBD2 (6 bases). Between the trimmed V and J ends, which lost 4 bases and 2 bases, there was a span of 15 bases. This CDR3 has 16 amino acids. The germline V gene has CDR1 MNHEY and CDR2 SVGAGI.

The CDR3: CASSLLSRTNEKLFF. Here the CDR3 DNA reads TGCGCCAGCAGCCTCCTAAGTAGGACTAATGAAAAACTGTTTTTT. The chain links TRBV4-1 to TRBJ1-4; D is unclear. CDR1 and CDR2 from the germline V gene are MGHRA and YSYEKL. The CDR3 is 15 amino acids. Trimming took off 4 bases at V and 2 bases at J, with 11 bases between the two ends.